Below are 26 T cell receptor beta chains sequenced from a single sample in a study of cytomegalovirus exposure and HLA in healthy donors. Both 60 Vbeta primers and 13 Jbeta primers went into the PCR. Data came from immunoSEQ multiplex PCR; TCRdb stores just in-frame clones and leaves some out. The sample shows roughly 200,000 clones, 70% to 80% of them seen only once. Sequencing was performed on PBMCs. The receptors were sampled from a woman aged 25-40 years in good health and CMV-seropositive.

The V call is TRBV5-6, the J call TRBJ2-1; D is perhaps TRBD1 (6 bases). From germline, CDR1 is SGHDT and CDR2 YYEEEE. Trimming cost V 3 bases and J 0 bases, with 10 bases left between them. The CDR3 has 15 amino acids. As DNA, the CDR3 is TGTGCCAGCAGCTGGGACATTACCTCCTACAATGAGCAGTTCTTC. Translated: CASSWDITSYNEQFF.

The chain recombines TRBV19 with TRBJ2-2; 10 nucleotides agree with TRBD2. V lost 3 bases and J lost 4; bases outside the gene matches: 5. Germline V gene lookup returns CDR1 LNHDA and CDR2 SQIVND (reference sequence). CDR3 size: 16 residues. The CDR3 here is CASSIGVAGGTGELFF. For the CDR3, the DNA is TGTGCCAGTAGTATTGGAGTAGCGGGAGGCACCGGGGAGCTGTTTTTT.

This rearrangement joins TRBV4-3 to TRBJ2-5; D perhaps matches TRBD1 (5 bases). The ends were cut back, 4 bases at V and 2 bases at J, with 17 bases in the middle. Germline V gene data show CDR1 as LGHNA and CDR2 as YSLEER. The CDR3 runs to 16 residues. This chain's CDR3 is CASSPDGSSGQETQYF. For the CDR3, the DNA is TGCGCCAGCAGCCCCGATGGCTCATCAGGGCAAGAGACCCAGTACTTC.

The rearrangement uses TRBV5-1 and TRBJ2-3; 7 positions match TRBD1. V lost 4 bases and J lost 2; bases outside the gene matches: 10. The CDR3 spans 16 residues. Germline CDR1 reads SGHRS; CDR2 reads YFSETQ. This CDR3 reads CASSLSPTGVTDTQYF. CDR3 nucleotide sequence: TGCGCCAGCAGCCTCTCCCCAACAGGGGTCACAGATACGCAGTATTTT.

J is TRBJ1-2 and V is TRBV18; TRBD1 matches at 9 bases. Losses at the gene ends were 4 bases for V and 8 bases for J; bases not matched to a gene: 8. Germline V CDR1 and CDR2: KGHSH, LQKENI. This CDR3 is built from 14 residues. The CDR3 spells CASSQTDRGEGYTF. CDR3 DNA: TGTGCCAGCTCACAGACTGACAGGGGGGAAGGCTACACCTTC.

The rearrangement links TRBV13 to TRBJ1-1, with TRBD1 as a possible D gene (5 bases). Trimming stripped 3 bases from V and 9 bases from J, with 11 bases between. CDR3 length equals 12 residues. From germline, CDR1 is PRHDT and CDR2 FYEKMQ (reference sequence). The CDR3 bases are TGTGCCAGCAGCTTGTCGAAGGGGCAAGCTTTCTTT. It codes for CASSLSKGQAFF.

This clone has only one observation. The chain uses TRBV4-3 and TRBJ2-3, with 7 nucleotides matching TRBD1. V was clipped by 5 bases and J by 2 bases; unmatched bases: 4. CDR3 length equals 14 residues. Germline V lookup: CDR1 LGHNA, CDR2 YSLEER. CDR3 DNA: TGCGCCAGCAGCTACGGGACAGCCACAGATACGCAGTATTTT. It is translated as CASSYGTATDTQYF.

The genes are TRBV29-1 and TRBJ2-5, with 7 positions matching TRBD1. Germline CDR1 is SQVTM and CDR2 is ANQGSEA. V shed 2 bases and J 5 bases; nucleotides not matched to a gene: 11. The CDR3 is made up of 15 amino acids. The chain's CDR3 is CSVELGRGFEETQYF. The DNA for the CDR3 is TGCAGCGTTGAACTGGGCAGGGGGTTTGAGGAGACCCAGTACTTC.

This clone was detected only a few times. The chain joins TRBV7-2 to TRBJ1-3; D not resolved. This CDR3 has 11 amino acids. Per germline, CDR1 SGHTA and CDR2 FQGNSA. Trimming removed 5 bases at V and 8 bases at J, with 7 bases between. DNA for the CDR3: TGTGCCAGCAGCCGGGAAGACACCATATATTTT. Amino acids: CASSREDTIYF.

This clone was seen once. CDR3 residues: CASINEGTYEQYF. DNA of the CDR3: TGTGCCAGCATTAACGAGGGAACGTACGAGCAGTACTTC. The V gene is TRBV6-1, the J gene TRBJ2-7; tentatively, D is TRBD2 (5 bases). V was pared by 7 bases and J by 4 bases, with 14 bases between. The CDR3 is made up of 13 amino acids. CDR1 MNHNS and CDR2 SASEGT come from the germline V gene.

This chain uses TRBV4-3 with TRBJ1-2; the D is unclear. From germline, CDR1 is LGHNA and CDR2 YSLEER. The CDR3 spans 15 residues. The V end was cut by 0 bases, the J end by 3 bases, with 11 bases between. The CDR3 nucleotides read TGCGCCAGCAGCCAAGAATCCGGGTTCGACTATGGCTACACCTTC. Translation gives CASSQESGFDYGYTF.

J is TRBJ2-7 and V is TRBV4-1, with 8 bases matching TRBD2. The V gene end was trimmed by 3 bases and the J gene end by 9 bases; junction bases not matched to a gene: 1. This CDR3 is built from 11 residues. Germline V gives CDR1 MGHRA, CDR2 YSYEKL. CDR3 bases: TGCGCCAGCAGCCACGGGGGGGGGCAGTACTTC. Protein: CASSHGGGQYF.

The CDR3 here is CASSSDSDGMGGTQQFF. The DNA for the CDR3 is TGTGCCAGCAGCAGTGACTCGGACGGGATGGGGGGGACCCAGCAGTTCTTC. The gene calls are TRBV5-4 and TRBJ2-1, with 7 bases matching TRBD2. Germline CDR1 reads SGHNT; CDR2 reads YYREEE (reference sequence). V dropped 4 bases and J dropped 11; count of bases not matched to a gene: 21. The CDR3 extends over 17 amino acids.

The V gene is TRBV19, the J gene TRBJ1-2, with 9 bases lining up with TRBD1. J gave up 5 bases and V 3 bases, and 7 bases lay outside the gene matches. The CDR3 is made up of 15 amino acids. CDR1 is LNHDA and CDR2 is SQIVND in the germline V gene (reference sequence). For the CDR3, the DNA is TGTGCCAGTAGTATCCCGGGACAGGGTGTGTATGGCTACACCTTC. Its protein product is CASSIPGQGVYGYTF.

A few counts support this clone. The chain is built from TRBV19 and TRBJ2-7, with D tentatively TRBD1 (7 bases). Germline V gene lookup returns CDR1 LNHDA and CDR2 SQIVND (reference sequence). Trimming removed 1 base at V and 3 bases at J, with 10 bases between. There are 14 residues in the CDR3. This chain's CDR3 is CASSIGRDSYEQYF. The DNA for the CDR3 is TGTGCCAGTAGTATAGGGAGGGACAGCTACGAGCAGTACTTC.

The V call is TRBV23-1, the J call TRBJ1-2, with TRBD1 matching 11 bases. TRBV23-1 is classed as an ORF, of uncertain function. The CDR3 loop spans 14 amino acids. J gave up 5 bases and V 2 bases, and 1 base lay outside the gene matches. The CDR3 region has the DNA TGCGCCAGCAGTCAAAGGGACAGGGGGTATGGCTACACCTTC. Translating it yields CASSQRDRGYGYTF.

This rearrangement joins TRBV11-2 to TRBJ1-1; TRBD1 matches 7 bases. J lost 5 bases, V lost 3 bases, and 15 bases had no gene match. The CDR3 runs to 17 residues. Germline CDR1 SGHAT, CDR2 FQNNGV. This CDR3 is CASSFRPPDRVRTEAFF. In nucleotides, the CDR3 is TGTGCCAGCAGCTTTAGACCACCCGACAGGGTTCGGACTGAAGCTTTCTTT. The whole variable domain, remainder taken from reference TRBV11-2 and TRBJ1-1, is EAGVAQSPRYKIIEKRQSVAFWCNPISGHATLYWYQQILGQGPKLLIQFQNNGVVDDSQLPKDRFSAERLKGVDSTLKIQPAKLEDSAVYLCASSFRPPDRVRTEAFFGQGTRLTVV.

V and J are TRBV6-6 and TRBJ2-7; D not resolved. V lost 8 bases to trimming and J lost 4 bases, with 15 bases between them. CDR3 length equals 13 residues. Germline loops: CDR1 MNHNY, CDR2 SVGAGI (reference sequence). CDR3: CASVNEINYEQYF. The CDR3 nucleotides read TGTGCCAGCGTAAATGAGATAAATTACGAGCAGTACTTC.

This clone turned up a few times. The rearrangement links TRBV6-6 to TRBJ2-7; possible D gene TRBD2, 5 bases. CDR3 length: 13 amino acids. Trimming shortened V by 2 bases and J by 7 bases, and 12 bases separated the two germline ends. CDR1 MNHNY and CDR2 SVGAGI come from the germline V gene (reference sequence). The CDR3 sequence: CASSYPGMGEQYF. The CDR3 coding sequence is TGTGCCAGCAGTTACCCCGGGATGGGTGAGCAGTACTTC.

The chain combines TRBV10-3 with TRBJ1-4; perhaps TRBD1 as D (6 bases). In germline, CDR1 is ENHRY, CDR2 SYGVKD. CDR3 length: 14 residues. The V and J ends lost 2 bases and 5 bases respectively, with 9 bases between them. The CDR3: CAISEPGTNEKLFF. Here the CDR3 DNA reads TGTGCCATCAGTGAGCCTGGGACAAATGAAAAACTGTTTTTT.

The gene calls are TRBV11-3 and TRBJ2-2, with 9 bases that match TRBD2. In germline, CDR1 is SGHNT, CDR2 YENEEA. The V segment lost 8 bases and the J segment 2 bases; nucleotides outside the gene matches: 6. CDR3 length: 15 amino acids. CDR3 coding DNA: TGTGCCAGCTTGAGGCGGGAGGGAAACACCGGGGAGCTGTTTTTT. Translation gives CASLRREGNTGELFF.

This chain joins TRBV7-9 and TRBJ2-7; possible D gene TRBD2, 5 bases. CDR1 is SEHNR, CDR2 FQNEAQ, per germline (reference sequence). The CDR3 totals 15 residues. Trimming removed 2 bases from V and 0 bases from J, with 11 bases in between. This chain's CDR3 is CASSLPGSTSYEQYF. The CDR3 bases are TGTGCCAGCAGCTTACCGGGATCTACCTCCTACGAGCAGTACTTC.

This clone was detected only once. The V and J genes are TRBV2 and TRBJ2-7; D possibly corresponds to TRBD1 (5 bases). This CDR3 contains 13 residues. Deletions cut 5 bases from V and 7 bases from J, with 15 bases between. Germline V gene data show CDR1 as SNHLY and CDR2 as FYNNEI. CDR3 sequence: CASSQQTELEQYF. The CDR3 region has the DNA TGTGCCAGCAGTCAACAGACAGAATTGGAGCAGTACTTC.

This clone is medium-sized in the sample. V is TRBV25-1 and J is TRBJ2-5, with 8 bases aligning to TRBD1. Losses at the gene ends were 8 bases for V and 2 bases for J; bases not matched to a gene: 4. CDR3 size: 13 residues. Germline V lookup: CDR1 MGHDK, CDR2 SYGVNS. The CDR3 DNA reads TGTGCCAGCGGACAGGGCGGACAAGAGACCCAGTACTTC. This translates into CASGQGGQETQYF.

Concerning this clone itself: Other DNA sequences within the sample encode an identical CDR3. The chain carries TRBV4-1 and TRBJ2-3; 10 bases match TRBD2. With 0 bases clipped from V and 5 bases from J, the junction kept 8 bases outside the gene matches. Germline loops: CDR1 MGHRA, CDR2 YSYEKL. The CDR3 covers 17 residues. In nucleotides, the CDR3 is TGCGCCAGCAGCCAAGATCGAGCGGGAGGGCCGGGAGATACGCAGTATTTT. This gives the protein CASSQDRAGGPGDTQYF.

The chain couples TRBV10-2 to TRBJ1-4; TRBD1 is a possible D gene (5 bases). Germline-derived CDR1 and CDR2 are WSHSY and SAAADI. The CDR3 has 16 residues. V lost 0 bases and J lost 5, with 13 bases in between. CDR3 protein: CASSESQGVLNEKLFF. Written as DNA, the CDR3 is TGCGCCAGCAGTGAGTCGCAAGGGGTCTTAAATGAAAAACTGTTTTTT.